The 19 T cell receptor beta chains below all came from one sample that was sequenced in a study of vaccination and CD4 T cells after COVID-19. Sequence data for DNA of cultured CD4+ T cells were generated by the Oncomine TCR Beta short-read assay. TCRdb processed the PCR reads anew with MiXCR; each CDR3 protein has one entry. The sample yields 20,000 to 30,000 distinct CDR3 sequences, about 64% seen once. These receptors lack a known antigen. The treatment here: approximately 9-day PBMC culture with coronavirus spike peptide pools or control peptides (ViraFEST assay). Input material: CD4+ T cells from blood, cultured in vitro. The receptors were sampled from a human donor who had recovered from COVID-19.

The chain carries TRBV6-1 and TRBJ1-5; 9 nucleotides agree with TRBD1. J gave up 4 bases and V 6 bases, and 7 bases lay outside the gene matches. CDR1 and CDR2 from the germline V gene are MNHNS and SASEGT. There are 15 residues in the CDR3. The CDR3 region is CASSQDRGRNQPQHF. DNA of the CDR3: TGTGCCAGCAGCCAGGACAGGGGTAGGAATCAGCCCCAGCATTTT.

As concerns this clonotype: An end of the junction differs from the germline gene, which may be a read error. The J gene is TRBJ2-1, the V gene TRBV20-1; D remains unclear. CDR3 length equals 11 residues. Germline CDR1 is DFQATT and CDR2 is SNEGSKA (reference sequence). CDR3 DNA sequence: TGCAGTGCTATGTTCTCGGTTGACTTGCCTTTC. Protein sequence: CSAMFSVDLPF.

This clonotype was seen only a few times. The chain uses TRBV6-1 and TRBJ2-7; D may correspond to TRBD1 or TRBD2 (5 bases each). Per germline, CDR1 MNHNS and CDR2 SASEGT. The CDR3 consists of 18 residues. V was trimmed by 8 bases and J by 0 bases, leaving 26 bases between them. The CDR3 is CASRWGRLGEKSSYEQYF. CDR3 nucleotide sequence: TGTGCCAGCCGCTGGGGACGTTTAGGGGAAAAAAGCTCCTACGAGCAGTACTTC.

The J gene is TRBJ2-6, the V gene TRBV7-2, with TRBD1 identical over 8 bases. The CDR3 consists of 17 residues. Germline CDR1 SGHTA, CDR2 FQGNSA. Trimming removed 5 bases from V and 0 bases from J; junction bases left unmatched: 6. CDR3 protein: CASSHDRGSSGANVLTF. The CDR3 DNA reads TGTGCCAGCAGCCACGACAGGGGATCCTCTGGGGCCAACGTCCTGACTTTC.

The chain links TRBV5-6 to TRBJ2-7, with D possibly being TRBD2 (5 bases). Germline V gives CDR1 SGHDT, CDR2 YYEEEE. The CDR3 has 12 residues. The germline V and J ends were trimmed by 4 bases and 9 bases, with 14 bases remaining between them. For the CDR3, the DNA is TGTGCCAGCAGCCGGACTCAGGTAGGGCAGTACTTC. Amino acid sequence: CASSRTQVGQYF.

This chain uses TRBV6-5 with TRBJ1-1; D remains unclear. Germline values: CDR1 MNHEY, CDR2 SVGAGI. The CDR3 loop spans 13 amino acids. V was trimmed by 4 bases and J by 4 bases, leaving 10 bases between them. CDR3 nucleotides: TGTGCCAGCAGTTCACTTTGGGGCACTGAAGCTTTCTTT. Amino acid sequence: CASSSLWGTEAFF.

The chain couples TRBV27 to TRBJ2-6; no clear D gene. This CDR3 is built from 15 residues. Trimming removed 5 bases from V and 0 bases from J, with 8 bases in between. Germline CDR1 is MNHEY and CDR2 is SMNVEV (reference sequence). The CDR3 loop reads CASSARGSGANVLTF. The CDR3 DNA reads TGTGCCAGCAGTGCCCGAGGCTCTGGGGCCAACGTCCTGACTTTC.

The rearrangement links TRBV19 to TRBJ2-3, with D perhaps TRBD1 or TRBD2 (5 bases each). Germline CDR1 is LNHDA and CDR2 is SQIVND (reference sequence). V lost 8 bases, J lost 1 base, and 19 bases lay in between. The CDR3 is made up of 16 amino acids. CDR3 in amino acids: CASCTWDGPRTDTQYF. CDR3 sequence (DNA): TGTGCCAGTTGTACCTGGGACGGACCGCGCACAGATACGCAGTATTTT.

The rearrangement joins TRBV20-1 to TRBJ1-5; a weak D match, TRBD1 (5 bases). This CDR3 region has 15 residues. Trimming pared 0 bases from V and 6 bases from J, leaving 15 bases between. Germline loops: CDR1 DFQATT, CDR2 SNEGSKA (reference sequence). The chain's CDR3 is CSARDWPGPSQPQHF. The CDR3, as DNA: TGCAGTGCTAGAGATTGGCCAGGGCCCTCTCAGCCCCAGCATTTT.

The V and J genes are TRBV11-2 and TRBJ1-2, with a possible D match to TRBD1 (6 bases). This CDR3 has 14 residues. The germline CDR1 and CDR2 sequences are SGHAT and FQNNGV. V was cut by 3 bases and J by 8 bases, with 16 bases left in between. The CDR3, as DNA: TGTGCCAGCAGCTTGGTTAGGGGGGGCTGGGGCTACACCTTC. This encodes CASSLVRGGWGYTF.

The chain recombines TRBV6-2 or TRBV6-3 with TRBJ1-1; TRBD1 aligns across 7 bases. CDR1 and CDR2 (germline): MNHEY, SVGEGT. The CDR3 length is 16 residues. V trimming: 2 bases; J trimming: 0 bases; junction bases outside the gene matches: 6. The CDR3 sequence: CASSYPLGQMNTEAFF. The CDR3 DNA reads TGTGCCAGCAGTTACCCACTGGGACAGATGAACACTGAAGCTTTCTTT.

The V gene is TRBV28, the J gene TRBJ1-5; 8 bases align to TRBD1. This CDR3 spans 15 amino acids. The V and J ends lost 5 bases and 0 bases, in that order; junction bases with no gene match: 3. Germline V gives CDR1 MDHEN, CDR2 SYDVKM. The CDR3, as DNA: TGTGCCAGCAGTACACAGGGGGTTAGCAATCAGCCCCAGCATTTT. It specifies CASSTQGVSNQPQHF.

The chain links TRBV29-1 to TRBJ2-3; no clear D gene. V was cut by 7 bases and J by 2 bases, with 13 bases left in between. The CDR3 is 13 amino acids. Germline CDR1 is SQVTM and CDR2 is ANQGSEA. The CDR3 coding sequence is TGCAGCGGCAAACAGCCCTCCACAGATACGCAGTATTTT. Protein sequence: CSGKQPSTDTQYF.

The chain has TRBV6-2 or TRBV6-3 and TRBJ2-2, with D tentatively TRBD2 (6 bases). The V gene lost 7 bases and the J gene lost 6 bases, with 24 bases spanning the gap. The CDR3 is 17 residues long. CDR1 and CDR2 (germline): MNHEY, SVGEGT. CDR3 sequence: CASTNGGGLVMAGELFF. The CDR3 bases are TGTGCCAGCACCAACGGGGGTGGATTAGTAATGGCCGGGGAGCTGTTTTTT.

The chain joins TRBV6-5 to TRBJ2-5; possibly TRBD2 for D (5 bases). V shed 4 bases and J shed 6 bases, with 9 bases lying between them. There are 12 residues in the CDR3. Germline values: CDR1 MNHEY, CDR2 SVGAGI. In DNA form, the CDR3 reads TGTGCCAGCAGTTCGGGAAGGAAGACCCAGTACTTC. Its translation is CASSSGRKTQYF.

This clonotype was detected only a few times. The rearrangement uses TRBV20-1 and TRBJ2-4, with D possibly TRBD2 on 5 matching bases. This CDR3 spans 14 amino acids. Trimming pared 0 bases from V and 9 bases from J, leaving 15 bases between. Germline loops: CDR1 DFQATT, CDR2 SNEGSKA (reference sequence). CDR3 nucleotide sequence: TGCAGTGCTAGAGATTTCACGGGGATGGGCATTCAGTACTTC. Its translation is CSARDFTGMGIQYF.

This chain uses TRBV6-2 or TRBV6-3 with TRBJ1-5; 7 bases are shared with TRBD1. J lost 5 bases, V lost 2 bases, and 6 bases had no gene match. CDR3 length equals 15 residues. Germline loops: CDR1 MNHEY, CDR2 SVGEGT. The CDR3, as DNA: TGTGCCAGCAGTTACGGGGCAGGGGGGGATCAGCCCCAGCATTTT. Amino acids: CASSYGAGGDQPQHF.

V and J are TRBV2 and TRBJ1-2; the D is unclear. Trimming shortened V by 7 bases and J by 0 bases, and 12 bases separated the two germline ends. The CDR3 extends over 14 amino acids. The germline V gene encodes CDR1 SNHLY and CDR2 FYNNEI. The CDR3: CASKSDGSNYGYTF. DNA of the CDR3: TGTGCCAGCAAATCAGACGGGTCTAACTATGGCTACACCTTC.

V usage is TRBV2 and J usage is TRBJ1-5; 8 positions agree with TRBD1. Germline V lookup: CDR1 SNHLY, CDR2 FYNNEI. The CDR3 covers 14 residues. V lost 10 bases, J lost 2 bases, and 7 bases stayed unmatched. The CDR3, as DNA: TGTGCCACTTCACCGGACAGGGGCAATCAGCCCCAGCATTTT. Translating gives CATSPDRGNQPQHF. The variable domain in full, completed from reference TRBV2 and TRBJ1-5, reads EPEVTQTPSHQVTQMGQEVILRCVPISNHLYFYWYRQILGQKVEFLVSFYNNEISEKSEIFDDQFSVERPDGSNFTLKIRSTKLEDSAMYFCATSPDRGNQPQHFGDGTRLSIL.